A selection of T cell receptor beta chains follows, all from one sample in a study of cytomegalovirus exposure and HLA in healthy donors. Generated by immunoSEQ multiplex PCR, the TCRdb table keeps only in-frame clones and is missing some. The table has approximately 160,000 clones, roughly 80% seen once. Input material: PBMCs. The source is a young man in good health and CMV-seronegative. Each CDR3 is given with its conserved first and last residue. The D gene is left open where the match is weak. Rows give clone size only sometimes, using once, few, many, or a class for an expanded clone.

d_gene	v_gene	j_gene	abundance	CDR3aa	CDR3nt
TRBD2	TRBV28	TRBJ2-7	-	CASFGLAGGKLVIEQYF	TGTGCCAGCTTCGGACTAGCGGGAGGAAAATTGGTCATCGAGCAGTACTTC
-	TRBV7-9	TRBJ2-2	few	CASSLGALTGELFF	TGTGCCAGCAGCTTGGGAGCCCTCACCGGGGAGCTGTTTTTT
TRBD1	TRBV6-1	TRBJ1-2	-	CASSETGGYGYTF	TGTGCCAGCAGTGAGACAGGGGGCTATGGCTACACCTTC
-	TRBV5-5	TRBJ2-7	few	CASSLAGQSYEQYF	TGTGCCAGCAGCTTGGCAGGGCAGAGCTACGAGCAGTACTTC
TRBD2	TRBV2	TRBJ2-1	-	CASSRGGEQFF	TGTGCCAGCAGTCGGGGGGGTGAGCAGTTCTTC
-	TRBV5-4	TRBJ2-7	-	CASSLRDYEQYF	TGTGCCAGCAGCCTCAGGGACTACGAGCAGTACTTC
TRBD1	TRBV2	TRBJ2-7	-	CATTRDRGRGEQYF	TGTGCCACCACCCGGGACAGGGGCAGAGGCGAGCAGTACTTC
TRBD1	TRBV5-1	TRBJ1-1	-	CASSFQGAENTEAFF	TGCGCCAGCAGCTTTCAGGGGGCAGAGAACACTGAAGCTTTCTTT
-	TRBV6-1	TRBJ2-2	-	CASSDYTGELFF	TGTGCCAGCAGTGACTACACCGGGGAGCTGTTTTTT
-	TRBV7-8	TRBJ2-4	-	CASSTAGAAKNIQYF	TGTGCCAGCAGCACGGCGGGGGCAGCCAAAAACATTCAGTACTTC
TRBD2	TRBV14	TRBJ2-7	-	CASSQDPGGREQYF	TGTGCCAGCAGCCAAGACCCGGGAGGGCGAGAGCAGTACTTC
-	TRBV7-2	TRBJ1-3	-	CASSLLPTTPNTIYF	TGTGCCAGCAGCTTATTGCCCACCACTCCTAACACCATATATTTT
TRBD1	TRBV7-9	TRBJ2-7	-	CASSPTGSYEQYF	TGTGCCAGCAGCCCGACAGGGTCCTACGAGCAGTACTTC
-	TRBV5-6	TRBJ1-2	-	CASSLDRVYGYTF	TGTGCCAGCAGCTTGGACAGAGTCTATGGCTACACCTTC
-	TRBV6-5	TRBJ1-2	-	CASRKADLNYGYTF	TGTGCCAGCCGGAAGGCGGATCTTAACTATGGCTACACCTTC
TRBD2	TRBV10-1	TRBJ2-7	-	CASSDIAGLTGEQYF	TGCGCCAGCAGTGATATAGCGGGCTTGACTGGGGAGCAGTACTTC
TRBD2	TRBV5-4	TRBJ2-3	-	CASSLALAGAHTDTQYF	TGTGCCAGCAGCTTGGCACTAGCGGGGGCCCACACAGATACGCAGTATTTT
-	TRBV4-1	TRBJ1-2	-	CASSQDSGYGYTF	TGCGCCAGCAGCCAAGATTCAGGCTATGGCTACACCTTC
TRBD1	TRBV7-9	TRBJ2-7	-	CASSEQGLSEQYF	TGTGCCAGCAGCGAACAGGGGTTGTCCGAGCAGTACTTC
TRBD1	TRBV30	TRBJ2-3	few	CAWSRTGGTDTQYF	TGTGCCTGGAGTAGAACAGGGGGCACAGATACGCAGTATTTT
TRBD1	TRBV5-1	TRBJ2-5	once	CASSPDRVETQYF	TGCGCCAGCAGCCCGGACAGGGTTGAGACCCAGTACTTC
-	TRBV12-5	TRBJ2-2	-	CASGSNQNRQEDGELFF	TGTGCTAGTGGTTCGAACCAAAACCGCCAGGAAGATGGGGAGCTGTTTTTT
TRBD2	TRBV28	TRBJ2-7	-	CASSPRLAGGFEQYF	TGTGCCAGCAGTCCCCGACTAGCGGGAGGGTTCGAGCAGTACTTC
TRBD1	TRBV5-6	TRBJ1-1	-	CASSLTGALNTEAFF	TGTGCCAGCAGCTTAACAGGGGCCTTGAACACTGAAGCTTTCTTT
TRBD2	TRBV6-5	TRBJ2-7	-	CASSSPGTSGIVQYF	TGTGCCAGCAGTTCCCCCGGGACTAGCGGGATTGTGCAGTACTTC
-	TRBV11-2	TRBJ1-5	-	CASSSTGNQPQHF	TGTGCCAGCAGCTCGACAGGTAATCAGCCCCAGCATTTT
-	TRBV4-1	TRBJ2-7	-	CASSQDGAALPHYEQYF	TGCGCCAGCAGCCAAGATGGGGCAGCCCTACCTCACTACGAGCAGTACTTC
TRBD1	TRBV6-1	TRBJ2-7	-	CASGWGQVYYEQYF	TGTGCCAGCGGGTGGGGACAGGTCTATTACGAGCAGTACTTC
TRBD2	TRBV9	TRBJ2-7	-	CASSGVSGSLSEQYF	TGTGCCAGCAGCGGGGTCAGCGGGAGCCTTTCCGAGCAGTACTTC
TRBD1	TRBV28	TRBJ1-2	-	CATTTYRGRYGYTF	TGTGCCACGACGACCTACAGGGGGCGGTATGGCTACACCTTC
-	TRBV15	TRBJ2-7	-	CATSRVGGQLQQYF	TGTGCCACCAGCAGAGTTGGAGGGCAATTACAGCAGTACTTC
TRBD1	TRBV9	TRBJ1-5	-	CASSVEGYRGGQPQHF	TGTGCCAGCAGCGTAGAAGGTTACAGGGGTGGGCAGCCCCAGCATTTT
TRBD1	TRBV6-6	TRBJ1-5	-	CASSSTGGSGQPQHF	TGTGCCAGCAGCTCGACAGGGGGCTCGGGGCAGCCCCAGCATTTT
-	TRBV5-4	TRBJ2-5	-	CASSPGKNLAETQYF	TGTGCCAGCAGCCCCGGCAAGAACTTAGCTGAGACCCAGTACTTC
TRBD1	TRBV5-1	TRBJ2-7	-	CASSLGQGAPEQYF	TGCGCCAGCAGCTTGGGACAGGGGGCTCCGGAGCAGTACTTC
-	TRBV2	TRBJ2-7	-	CASRYRPTAYEQYF	TGTGCCAGCAGATACAGACCTACGGCCTACGAGCAGTACTTC
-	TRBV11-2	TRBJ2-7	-	CASNGLRSSYEQYF	TGTGCCAGCAACGGATTAAGGAGCTCCTACGAGCAGTACTTC
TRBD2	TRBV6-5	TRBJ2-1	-	CASSYRAGGGMDEQFF	TGTGCCAGCAGTTACCGGGCTGGCGGGGGGATGGATGAGCAGTTCTTC
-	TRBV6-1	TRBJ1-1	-	CASSVQGSMNTEAFF	TGTGCCAGCAGTGTCCAGGGGTCGATGAACACTGAAGCTTTCTTT
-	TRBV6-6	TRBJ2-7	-	CASSYSQTAYEQYF	TGTGCCAGCAGTTACTCCCAGACAGCCTACGAGCAGTACTTC
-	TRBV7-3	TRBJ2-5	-	CASSLAGSYVGETQYF	TGTGCCAGCAGCCTCGCCGGGTCCTATGTTGGAGAGACCCAGTACTTC
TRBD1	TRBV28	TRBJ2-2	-	CASSLSGQATNTGELFF	TGTGCCAGCAGTTTATCCGGACAGGCTACGAACACCGGGGAGCTGTTTTTT
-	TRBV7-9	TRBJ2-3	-	CASSLGRGSTDTQYF	TGTGCCAGCAGCTTAGGGCGGGGAAGCACAGATACGCAGTATTTT
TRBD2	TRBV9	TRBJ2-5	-	CASSVVAGVGETQYF	TGTGCCAGCAGCGTAGTAGCGGGAGTGGGAGAGACCCAGTACTTC
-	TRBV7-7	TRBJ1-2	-	CASSLEGLGGYTF	TGTGCTAGCAGCTTAGAGGGGTTGGGTGGCTACACCTTC
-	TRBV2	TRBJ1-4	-	CASSKWQDEGKLFF	TGTGCCAGTTCAAAGTGGCAGGATGAAGGAAAACTGTTTTTT
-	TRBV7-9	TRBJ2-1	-	CASSFSGYNEQFF	TGTGCCAGCAGCTTCAGCGGCTACAATGAGCAGTTCTTC
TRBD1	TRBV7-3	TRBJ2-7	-	CASSVDRDYEQYF	TGTGCCAGCAGCGTCGACAGGGACTACGAGCAGTACTTC
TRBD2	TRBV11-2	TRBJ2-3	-	CASSLSGASTDTQYF	TGTGCCAGCAGCCTTAGCGGGGCCAGCACAGATACGCAGTATTTT
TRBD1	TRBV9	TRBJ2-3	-	CASSVERQGASTDTQYF	TGTGCCAGCAGCGTAGAAAGACAGGGTGCTAGCACAGATACGCAGTATTTT
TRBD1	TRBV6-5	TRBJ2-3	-	CASKKGQGWTQYF	TGTGCCAGCAAAAAGGGACAGGGTTGGACGCAGTATTTT
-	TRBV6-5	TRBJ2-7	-	CASGERAESYEQYF	TGTGCCAGCGGGGAAAGAGCGGAATCCTACGAGCAGTACTTC
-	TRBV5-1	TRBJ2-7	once	CASSFVPQDFSYEQYF	TGCGCCAGCAGCTTTGTCCCACAGGATTTTTCCTACGAGCAGTACTTC
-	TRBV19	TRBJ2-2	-	CASSIGFSGTGELFF	TGTGCCAGTAGTATAGGGTTCTCGGGCACCGGGGAGCTGTTTTTT
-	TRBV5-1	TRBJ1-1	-	CASSPGNMNTEDFF	TGCGCCAGCAGCCCGGGAAACATGAACACTGAAGATTTCTTT
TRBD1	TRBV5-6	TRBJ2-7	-	CASSLGEGTGAGEQYF	TGTGCCAGCAGCTTGGGTGAGGGGACAGGGGCTGGTGAGCAGTACTTC
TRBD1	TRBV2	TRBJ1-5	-	CASSIRGPQPQHF	TGTGCCAGCAGTATAAGGGGGCCTCAGCCCCAGCATTTT
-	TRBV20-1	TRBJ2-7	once	CSARDRGEQYF	TGCAGTGCTAGAGATAGGGGCGAGCAGTACTTC
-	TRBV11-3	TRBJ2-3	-	CASSLDRTQYF	TGTGCCAGCAGCTTAGATCGTACGCAGTATTTT
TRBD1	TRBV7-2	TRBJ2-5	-	CASSLVSTGGLETQYF	TGTGCCAGCAGCTTAGTCAGTACAGGGGGTTTGGAGACCCAGTACTTC